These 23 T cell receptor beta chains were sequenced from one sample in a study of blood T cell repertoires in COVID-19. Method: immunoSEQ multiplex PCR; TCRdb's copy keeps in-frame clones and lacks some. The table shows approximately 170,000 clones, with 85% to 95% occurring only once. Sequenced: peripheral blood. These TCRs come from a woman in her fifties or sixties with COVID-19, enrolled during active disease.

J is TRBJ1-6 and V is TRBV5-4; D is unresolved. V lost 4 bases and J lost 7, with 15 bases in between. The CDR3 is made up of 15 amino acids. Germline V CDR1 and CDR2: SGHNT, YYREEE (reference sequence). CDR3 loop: CASSESTASNSPLHF. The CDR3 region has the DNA TGTGCCAGCAGCGAGTCTACCGCCTCGAATTCACCCCTCCACTTT.

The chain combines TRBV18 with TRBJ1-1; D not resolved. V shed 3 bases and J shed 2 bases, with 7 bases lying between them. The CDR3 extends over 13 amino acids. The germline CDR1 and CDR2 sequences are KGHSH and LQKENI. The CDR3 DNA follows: TGTGCCAGCTCACCTTATAAAAACACTGAAGCTTTCTTT. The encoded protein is CASSPYKNTEAFF.

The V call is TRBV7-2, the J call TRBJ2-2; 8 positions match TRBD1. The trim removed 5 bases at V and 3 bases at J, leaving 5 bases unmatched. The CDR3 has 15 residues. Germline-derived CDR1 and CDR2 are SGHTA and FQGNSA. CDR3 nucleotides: TGTGCCAGCAGCCTCGGACAGGGTTACACCGGGGAGCTGTTTTTT. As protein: CASSLGQGYTGELFF.

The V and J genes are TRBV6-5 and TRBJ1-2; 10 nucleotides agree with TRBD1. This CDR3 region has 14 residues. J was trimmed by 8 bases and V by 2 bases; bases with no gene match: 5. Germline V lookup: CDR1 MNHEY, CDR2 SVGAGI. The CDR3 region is CASSYPGQGEGYTF. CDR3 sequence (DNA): TGTGCCAGCAGTTACCCCGGACAGGGGGAGGGCTACACCTTC.

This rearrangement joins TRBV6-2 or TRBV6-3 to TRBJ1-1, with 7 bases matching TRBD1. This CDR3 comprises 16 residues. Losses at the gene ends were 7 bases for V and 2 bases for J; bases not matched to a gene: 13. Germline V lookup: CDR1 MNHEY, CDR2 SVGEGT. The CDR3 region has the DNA TGTGCCAGCACCCCACTGAGGGGGCTTCAAAACACTGAAGCTTTCTTT. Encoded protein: CASTPLRGLQNTEAFF.

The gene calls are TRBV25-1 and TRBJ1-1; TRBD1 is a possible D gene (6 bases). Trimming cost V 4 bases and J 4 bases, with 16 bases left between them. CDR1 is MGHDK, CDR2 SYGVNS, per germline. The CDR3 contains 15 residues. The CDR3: CASSGGGAGGTEAFF. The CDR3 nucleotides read TGTGCCAGCAGTGGTGGGGGGGCCGGTGGCACTGAAGCTTTCTTT.

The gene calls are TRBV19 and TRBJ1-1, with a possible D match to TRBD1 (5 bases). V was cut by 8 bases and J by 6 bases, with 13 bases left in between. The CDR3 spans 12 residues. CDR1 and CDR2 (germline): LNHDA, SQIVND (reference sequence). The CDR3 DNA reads TGTGCCAGTCGCTTGGGGGGGGCTGAAGCTTTCTTT. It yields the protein CASRLGGAEAFF.

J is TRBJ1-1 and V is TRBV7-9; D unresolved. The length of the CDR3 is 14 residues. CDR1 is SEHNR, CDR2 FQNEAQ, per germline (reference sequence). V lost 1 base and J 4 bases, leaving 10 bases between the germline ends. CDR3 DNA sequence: TGTGCCAGCAGCTTAGTTCTTCGTCCCACTGAAGCTTTCTTT. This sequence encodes CASSLVLRPTEAFF.

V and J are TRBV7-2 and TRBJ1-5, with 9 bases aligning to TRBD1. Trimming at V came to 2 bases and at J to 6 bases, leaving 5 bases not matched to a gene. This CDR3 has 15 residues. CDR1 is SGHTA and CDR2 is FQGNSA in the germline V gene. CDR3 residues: CASSLRTGESQPQHF. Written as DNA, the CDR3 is TGTGCCAGCAGCTTAAGGACAGGGGAAAGTCAGCCCCAGCATTTT.

CDR3 coding DNA: TGTGCCAGCAGCTCGGACAGGGTGGTGAACACTGAAGCTTTCTTT. Amino acids: CASSSDRVVNTEAFF. This sequence joins TRBV7-2 and TRBJ1-1, with 8 bases identical to TRBD1. V was clipped by 4 bases and J by 0 bases; unmatched bases: 4. The CDR3 totals 15 residues. Germline V lookup: CDR1 SGHTA, CDR2 FQGNSA.

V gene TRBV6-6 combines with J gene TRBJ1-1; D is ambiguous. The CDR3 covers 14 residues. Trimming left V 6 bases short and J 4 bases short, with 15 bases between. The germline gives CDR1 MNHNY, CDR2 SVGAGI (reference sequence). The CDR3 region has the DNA TGTGCCAGCAGAACGGGAAGAGTGGGCACTGAAGCTTTCTTT. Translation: CASRTGRVGTEAFF.

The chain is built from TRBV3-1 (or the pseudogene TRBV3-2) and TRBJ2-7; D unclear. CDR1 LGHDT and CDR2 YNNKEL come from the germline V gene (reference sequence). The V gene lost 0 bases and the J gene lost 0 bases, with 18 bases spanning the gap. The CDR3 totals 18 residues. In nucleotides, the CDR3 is TGTGCCAGCAGCCAAGATTTAGTGAGAGCAATCACCTCCTACGAGCAGTACTTC. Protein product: CASSQDLVRAITSYEQYF.

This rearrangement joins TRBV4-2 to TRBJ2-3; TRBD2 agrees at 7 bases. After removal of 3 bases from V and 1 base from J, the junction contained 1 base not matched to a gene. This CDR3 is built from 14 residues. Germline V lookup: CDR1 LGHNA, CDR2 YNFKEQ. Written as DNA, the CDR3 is TGTGCCAGCAGCCAGGGGGGGGGCACAGATACGCAGTATTTT. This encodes CASSQGGGTDTQYF.

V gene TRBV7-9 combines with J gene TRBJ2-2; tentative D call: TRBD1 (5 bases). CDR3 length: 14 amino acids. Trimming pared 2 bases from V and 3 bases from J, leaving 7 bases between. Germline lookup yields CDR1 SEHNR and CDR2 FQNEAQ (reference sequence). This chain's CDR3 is CASSLKGDTGELFF. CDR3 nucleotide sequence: TGTGCCAGCAGCTTAAAAGGGGACACCGGGGAGCTGTTTTTT.

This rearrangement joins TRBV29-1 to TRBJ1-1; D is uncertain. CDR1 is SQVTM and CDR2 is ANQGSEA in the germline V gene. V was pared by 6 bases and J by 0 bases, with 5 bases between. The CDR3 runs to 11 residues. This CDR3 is CSVPLNTEAFF. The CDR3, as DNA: TGCAGCGTCCCATTGAACACTGAAGCTTTCTTT.

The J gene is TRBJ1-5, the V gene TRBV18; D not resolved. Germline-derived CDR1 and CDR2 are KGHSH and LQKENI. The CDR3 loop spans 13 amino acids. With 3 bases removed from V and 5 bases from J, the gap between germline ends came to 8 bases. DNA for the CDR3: TGTGCCAGCTCACCGTCAAGCGATCAGCCCCAGCATTTT. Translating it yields CASSPSSDQPQHF.

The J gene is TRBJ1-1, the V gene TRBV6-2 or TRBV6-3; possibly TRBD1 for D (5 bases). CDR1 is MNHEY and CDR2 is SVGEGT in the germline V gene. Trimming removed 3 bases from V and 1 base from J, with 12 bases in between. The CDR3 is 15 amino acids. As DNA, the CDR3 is TGTGCCAGCAGTTATAGGTCTAGGGGGAACACTGAAGCTTTCTTT. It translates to CASSYRSRGNTEAFF.

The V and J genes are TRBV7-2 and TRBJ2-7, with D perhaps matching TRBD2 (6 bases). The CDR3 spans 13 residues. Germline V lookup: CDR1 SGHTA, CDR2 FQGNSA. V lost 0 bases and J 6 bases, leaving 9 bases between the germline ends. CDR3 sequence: CASSLAYGSEQYF. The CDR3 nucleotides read TGTGCCAGCAGCTTAGCCTACGGGAGCGAGCAGTACTTC.

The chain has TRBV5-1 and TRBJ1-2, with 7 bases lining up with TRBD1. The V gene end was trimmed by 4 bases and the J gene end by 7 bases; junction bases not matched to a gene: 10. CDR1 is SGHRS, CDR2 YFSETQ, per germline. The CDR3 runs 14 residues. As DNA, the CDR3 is TGCGCCAGCAGCCCGACAGGGACGAGAGGTGGCTACACCTTC. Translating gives CASSPTGTRGGYTF.

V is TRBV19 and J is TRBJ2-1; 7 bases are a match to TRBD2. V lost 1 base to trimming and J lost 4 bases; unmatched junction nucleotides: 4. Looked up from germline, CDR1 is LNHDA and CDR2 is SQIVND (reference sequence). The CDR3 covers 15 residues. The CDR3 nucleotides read TGTGCCAGTAGTATAGGGACTAGTTCGTACAATGAGCAGTTCTTC. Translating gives CASSIGTSSYNEQFF.

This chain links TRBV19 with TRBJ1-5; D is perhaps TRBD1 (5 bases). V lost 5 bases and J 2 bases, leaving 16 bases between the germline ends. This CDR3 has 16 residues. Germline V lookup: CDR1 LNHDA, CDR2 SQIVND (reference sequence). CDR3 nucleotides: TGTGCCAGTAGTCGGGACTGGTATTACGGCAATCAGCCCCAGCATTTT. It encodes CASSRDWYYGNQPQHF.

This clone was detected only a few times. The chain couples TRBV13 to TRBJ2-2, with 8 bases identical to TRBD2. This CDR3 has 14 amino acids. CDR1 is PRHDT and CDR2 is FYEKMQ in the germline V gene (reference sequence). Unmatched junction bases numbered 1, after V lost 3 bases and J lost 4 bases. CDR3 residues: CASSFGGGTGELFF. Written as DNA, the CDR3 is TGTGCCAGCAGCTTCGGGGGGGGCACCGGGGAGCTGTTTTTT.

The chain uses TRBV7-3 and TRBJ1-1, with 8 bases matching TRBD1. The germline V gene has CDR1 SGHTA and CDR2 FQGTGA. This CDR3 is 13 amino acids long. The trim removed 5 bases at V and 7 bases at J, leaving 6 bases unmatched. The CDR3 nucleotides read TGTGCCAGCAGCCTCGGACAGGGCCTTGAAGCTTTCTTT. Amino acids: CASSLGQGLEAFF.